The rows below give T cell receptor beta chains drawn from one sample of a study of blood T cell repertoires in COVID-19. Sequenced by immunoSEQ multiplex PCR; TCRdb stores in-frame clones only, minus some. The table shows some 78,000 clones, with approximately 88% occurring only once. Specimen: peripheral blood. The receptors derive from a woman of 80 years or more with active or convalescent COVID-19. Both conserved end residues are part of each CDR3. The order of the fields is CDR3 length, V gene, clone size, D gene, J gene, CDR3 protein, CDR3 DNA. D genes are given only for firm matches. Size values are once, few and many counts, or a class for expanded clones, and some rows have none.

15	TRBV4-2	.	TRBD1	TRBJ1-4	CASSPGGQGDEKLFF	TGTGCCAGCAGCCCCGGAGGACAGGGAGACGAAAAACTGTTTTTT
17	TRBV6-2/TRBV6-3	.	TRBD1	TRBJ1-2	CASSYSNNRGFHYGYTF	TGTGCCAGCAGTTACTCGAATAACAGGGGGTTCCACTATGGCTACACCTTC
16	TRBV6-6	.	.	TRBJ1-1	CASTPGHRRRSTEAFF	TGTGCCAGCACTCCGGGACATAGGCGTAGGAGCACTGAAGCTTTCTTT
17	TRBV7-9	.	TRBD2	TRBJ2-2	CASSLSSGRASTGELFF	TGTGCCAGCAGCTTATCAAGCGGGAGGGCGAGCACCGGGGAGCTGTTTTTT
14	TRBV27	.	.	TRBJ2-7	CASSSSHGGYEQYF	TGTGCCAGCAGTTCCTCCCACGGGGGTTACGAGCAGTACTTC
17	TRBV4-3	once	.	TRBJ2-7	CASSQARTGTYNYEQYF	TGCGCCAGCAGCCAAGCCCGGACCGGGACATATAACTACGAGCAGTACTTC
15	TRBV9	few	.	TRBJ2-7	CASSPRGEDLHEQYF	TGTGCCAGCAGCCCGAGAGGGGAGGATCTCCACGAGCAGTACTTC
12	TRBV19	once	.	TRBJ2-1	CASSPQTGIEFF	TGTGCCAGTAGTCCCCAGACAGGTATCGAGTTCTTC
16	TRBV6-1	.	TRBD2	TRBJ2-5	CASSADWAGRGETQYF	TGTGCCAGCAGTGCCGATTGGGCAGGGAGGGGAGAGACCCAGTACTTC
17	TRBV5-1	.	TRBD2	TRBJ2-1	CASTQGSGRYFYNEQFF	TGCGCCAGTACTCAGGGTAGCGGGAGATATTTTTACAATGAGCAGTTCTTC
14	TRBV24-1	few	.	TRBJ1-5	CATSDSGPGQPQHF	TGTGCCACCAGTGACTCCGGACCGGGACAGCCCCAGCATTTT
16	TRBV18	.	TRBD2	TRBJ2-2	CASSAWLADNTGELFF	TGTGCCAGCTCAGCCTGGCTAGCGGACAACACCGGGGAGCTGTTTTTT
13	TRBV5-1	.	.	TRBJ1-4	CASSLYTGEKLFF	TGCGCCAGCAGCTTGTATACAGGGGAAAAACTGTTTTTT
14	TRBV5-6	.	.	TRBJ2-7	CASVVGADSDEQYF	TGTGCCAGCGTTGTGGGGGCAGATTCGGACGAGCAGTACTTC
16	TRBV5-1	.	TRBD1	TRBJ2-5	CASSAGQGAGRETQYF	TGCGCCAGCAGCGCTGGACAGGGGGCGGGACGGGAGACCCAGTACTTC
16	TRBV7-9	.	TRBD1	TRBJ1-2	CASSLVPGQGNYGYTF	TGTGCCAGCAGCTTAGTCCCGGGACAGGGGAACTATGGCTACACCTTC
13	TRBV28	.	TRBD2	TRBJ2-7	CASIEGGSYEQYF	TGTGCCAGCATTGAGGGCGGGAGCTACGAGCAGTACTTC
16	TRBV7-2	.	TRBD2	TRBJ2-7	CASSFHSSGRAYEQYF	TGTGCCAGCAGCTTTCACTCTAGCGGGAGGGCCTACGAGCAGTACTTC
15	TRBV18	.	.	TRBJ2-7	CASSTRDWPIYEQYF	TGTGCCAGCTCAACCCGGGACTGGCCCATCTACGAGCAGTACTTC
14	TRBV7-2	.	TRBD1	TRBJ2-1	CASSSRQGVHEQFF	TGTGCCAGCAGCTCTAGACAGGGGGTGCATGAGCAGTTCTTC
14	TRBV27	.	.	TRBJ2-1	CASRTTGNYNEQFF	TGTGCCAGCAGGACCACGGGAAACTACAATGAGCAGTTCTTC
14	TRBV2	.	.	TRBJ2-7	CASRPDSNGASQYF	TGTGCCAGCCGTCCGGACTCCAACGGAGCTTCGCAGTACTTC
15	TRBV30	few	TRBD1	TRBJ1-2	CAWHKQGAANYGYTF	TGTGCCTGGCATAAACAGGGGGCTGCTAACTATGGCTACACCTTC
13	TRBV28	.	TRBD1	TRBJ1-4	CASSLAPRQGEFF	TGTGCCAGCAGTTTAGCCCCTAGACAGGGGGAGTTTTTT
16	TRBV28	.	TRBD1	TRBJ2-5	CASSLGGWTGGQTQYF	TGTGCCAGCAGTTTAGGGGGATGGACAGGGGGCCAGACCCAGTACTTC
16	TRBV5-6	.	TRBD1	TRBJ1-3	CASSLALGTGENTIYF	TGTGCCAGCAGCTTGGCTTTGGGGACAGGAGAAAACACCATATATTTT
14	TRBV15	.	TRBD2	TRBJ2-1	CATGSGGPWNEQFF	TGTGCCACAGGTTCGGGAGGGCCGTGGAATGAGCAGTTCTTC
16	TRBV27	.	.	TRBJ1-4	CASSPGQWATNEKLFF	TGTGCCAGCAGTCCCGGACAGTGGGCAACTAATGAAAAACTGTTTTTT
18	TRBV7-9	.	.	TRBJ1-5	CASSSALTGRGSNQPQHF	TGTGCCAGCAGCTCGGCTCTGACGGGGCGGGGTAGCAATCAGCCCCAGCATTTT
14	TRBV27	few	.	TRBJ1-2	CASSLFPTAYGYTF	TGTGCCAGCAGCTTATTTCCTACCGCCTATGGCTACACCTTC
13	TRBV10-2	.	TRBD2	TRBJ2-5	CASRGLAQETQYF	TGCGCCAGCAGAGGACTAGCGCAAGAGACCCAGTACTTC
15	TRBV15	.	TRBD1	TRBJ1-2	CATSTDRGGEYGYTF	TGTGCCACCAGCACTGACAGGGGAGGAGAATATGGCTACACCTTC
13	TRBV12-3/TRBV12-4	.	.	TRBJ2-7	CASSLGQSYEQYF	TGTGCCAGCAGTTTAGGACAGTCCTACGAGCAGTACTTC
12	TRBV10-1	.	TRBD1	TRBJ1-1	CASSSRQGEAFF	TGCGCCAGCAGTTCGAGACAGGGTGAAGCTTTCTTT
13	TRBV28	.	.	TRBJ1-2	CASSPGGNYGYTF	TGTGCCAGCAGCCCCGGGGGTAACTATGGCTACACCTTC
13	TRBV28	.	.	TRBJ1-2	CATTTGGRYGYTF	TGTGCCACTACAACGGGGGGCCGCTATGGCTACACCTTC
12	TRBV6-5	.	TRBD2	TRBJ2-1	CATSGRASEQFF	TGTGCCACTAGCGGGAGGGCCAGTGAGCAGTTCTTC
15	TRBV7-8	.	.	TRBJ1-4	CASSLGWGRNEKLFF	TGTGCCAGCAGCCTGGGTTGGGGGCGGAATGAAAAACTGTTTTTT
14	TRBV5-8	.	.	TRBJ1-6	CASSFLEVSSPLHF	TGTGCCAGCAGCTTTTTAGAAGTATCTTCACCCCTCCACTTT
14	TRBV7-2	.	TRBD1	TRBJ2-7	CASSVRTGEREQYF	TGTGCCAGCAGCGTTCGGACAGGGGAAAGGGAGCAGTACTTC
12	TRBV10-3	.	.	TRBJ1-1	CAISPSGNEAFF	TGTGCCATCAGCCCAAGCGGAAATGAAGCTTTCTTT
15	TRBV29-1	.	TRBD2	TRBJ2-2	CSAGLAGGQTGELFF	TGCAGCGCCGGACTAGCGGGGGGGCAGACCGGGGAGCTGTTTTTT
18	TRBV5-1	.	TRBD2	TRBJ2-4	CASSLGGRSLRAKNIQYF	TGCGCCAGCAGCTTGGGCGGGAGATCGTTGAGGGCCAAAAACATTCAGTACTTC
14	TRBV18	.	.	TRBJ2-3	CASSPQGGTDTQYF	TGTGCCAGCTCACCCCAGGGCGGCACAGATACGCAGTATTTT
16	TRBV19	.	TRBD1	TRBJ1-2	CASSMWDRGDGYGYTF	TGTGCCAGTAGTATGTGGGACAGGGGAGATGGTTATGGCTACACCTTC
15	TRBV7-8	few	.	TRBJ1-5	CASSEAGNTYQPQHF	TGTGCCAGCAGTGAGGCAGGGAATACTTATCAGCCCCAGCATTTT
14	TRBV15	once	.	TRBJ2-3	CATTSGTSTDTQYF	TGTGCCACCACCTCAGGGACTAGCACAGATACGCAGTATTTT
12	TRBV28	.	.	TRBJ1-4	CASSLTPEKLFF	TGTGCCAGCAGTTTAACTCCGGAAAAACTGTTTTTT
15	TRBV5-1	.	TRBD2	TRBJ2-3	CASSPPTSGADTQYF	TGCGCCAGCAGCCCCCCGACTAGCGGAGCAGATACGCAGTATTTT
16	TRBV9	.	.	TRBJ2-5	CASSVGGRAYGETQYF	TGTGCCAGCAGCGTAGGGGGCAGAGCGTATGGAGAGACCCAGTACTTC
15	TRBV15	.	TRBD2	TRBJ2-7	CATSRQRETGYEQYF	TGTGCCACCAGCCGGCAGCGGGAGACAGGCTACGAGCAGTACTTC
15	TRBV11-2	.	.	TRBJ2-5	CASTTPGDLQETQYF	TGTGCCAGCACCACCCCCGGGGACTTACAAGAGACCCAGTACTTC
15	TRBV7-3	.	.	TRBJ2-6	CASSLGSSGANVLTF	TGTGCCAGCAGCTTAGGGAGCTCTGGGGCCAACGTCCTGACTTTC
14	TRBV5-1	.	TRBD2	TRBJ2-1	CASRRLAGDNEQFF	TGCGCCAGCAGACGGCTAGCGGGAGACAATGAGCAGTTCTTC
16	TRBV19	.	.	TRBJ1-2	CASSIGPGPSLYGYTF	TGTGCCAGTAGTATAGGTCCCGGTCCCTCCCTCTATGGCTACACCTTC
12	TRBV11-2	.	.	TRBJ1-2	CASGQQGSGYTF	TGTGCCAGCGGACAACAAGGGTCTGGCTACACCTTC
16	TRBV5-6	.	.	TRBJ1-4	CASSLLGASTNEKLFF	TGTGCCAGCAGCTTGTTAGGGGCTTCAACTAATGAAAAACTGTTTTTT
14	TRBV10-3	.	.	TRBJ2-7	CAIRSALISYEQYF	TGTGCCATACGTTCAGCGCTCATCTCCTACGAGCAGTACTTC
14	TRBV19	.	TRBD1	TRBJ1-2	CASSKDRGQQGYTF	TGTGCCAGTAGTAAAGACAGGGGGCAGCAGGGCTACACCTTC